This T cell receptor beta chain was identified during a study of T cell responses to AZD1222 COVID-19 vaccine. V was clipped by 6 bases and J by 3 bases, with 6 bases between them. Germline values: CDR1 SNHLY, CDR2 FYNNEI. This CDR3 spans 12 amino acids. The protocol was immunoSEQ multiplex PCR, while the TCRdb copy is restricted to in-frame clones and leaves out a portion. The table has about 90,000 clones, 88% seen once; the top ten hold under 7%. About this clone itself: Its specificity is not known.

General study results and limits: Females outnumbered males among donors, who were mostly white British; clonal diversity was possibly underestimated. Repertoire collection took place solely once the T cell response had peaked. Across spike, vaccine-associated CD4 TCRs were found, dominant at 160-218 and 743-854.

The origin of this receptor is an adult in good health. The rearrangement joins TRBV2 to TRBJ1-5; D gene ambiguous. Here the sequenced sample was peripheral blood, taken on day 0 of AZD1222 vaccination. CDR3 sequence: CASRGPNQPQHF. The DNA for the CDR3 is TGTGCCAGCAGAGGCCCCAATCAGCCCCAGCATTTT.